The next 27 T cell receptor beta chains were all read from a single sample in a study of blood T cell repertoires in COVID-19. Repertoires were generated with immunoSEQ multiplex PCR, while TCRdb's copy carries only in-frame clones and drops some. The sample lists 75,000 to 90,000 clones; 88% were seen once. Sequencing was performed on peripheral blood. These receptors were collected from a man older than 75 with acute or convalescent COVID-19.

This chain joins TRBV25-1 and TRBJ1-4; 9 positions match TRBD1. Germline trimming cut 3 bases from V and 8 bases from J; bases unmatched to any gene: 10. Germline V gene data show CDR1 as MGHDK and CDR2 as SYGVNS. CDR3 length: 16 residues. Here the CDR3 DNA reads TGTGCCAGCAGTGAGCCACAGGGGGCCAAAGGAGAAAAACTGTTTTTT. This codes for CASSEPQGAKGEKLFF.

This clone was seen only once. This chain joins TRBV2 and TRBJ1-1; TRBD1 matches at 7 bases. CDR1 SNHLY and CDR2 FYNNEI come from the germline V gene. CDR3 length: 14 residues. V gave up 3 bases and J gave up 6 bases; unmatched junction bases: 7. CDR3 sequence reads: CASSDETGIAEAFF. As DNA, the CDR3 is TGTGCCAGCAGTGATGAGACAGGGATCGCTGAAGCTTTCTTT.

The rearrangement uses TRBV18 and TRBJ2-2; 7 bases are shared with TRBD1. This CDR3 contains 16 residues. Germline V CDR1 and CDR2: KGHSH, LQKENI. The V and J ends lost 1 base and 1 base, in that order; junction bases with no gene match: 3. The CDR3 sequence: CASSPQGARNTGELFF. As DNA, the CDR3 is TGTGCCAGCTCACCACAGGGGGCACGGAACACCGGGGAGCTGTTTTTT.

The J gene is TRBJ2-1, the V gene TRBV25-1; a possible D gene is TRBD1 (5 bases). Trimming shortened V by 3 bases and J by 10 bases, and 16 bases separated the two germline ends. The CDR3 contains 14 residues. CDR1 and CDR2 (germline): MGHDK, SYGVNS. The CDR3 DNA reads as TGTGCCAGCAGTGAGGCTGGAAGGGGTGGAGAGCAGTTCTTC. This codes for CASSEAGRGGEQFF.

V gene TRBV6-5 combines with J gene TRBJ2-2; possible D gene TRBD2, 5 bases. V was clipped by 6 bases and J by 6 bases, with 17 bases between them. CDR3 length equals 15 residues. Germline CDR1 and CDR2: MNHEY and SVGAGI. The CDR3 is CASSNPSGGPGELFF. The CDR3 DNA reads TGTGCCAGCAGCAACCCTTCAGGCGGGCCCGGGGAGCTGTTTTTT.

The V gene is TRBV27, the J gene TRBJ1-6, with TRBD1 as a possible D gene (5 bases). The V gene lost 5 bases and the J gene lost 6 bases, with 29 bases spanning the gap. CDR3 size: 20 residues. CDR1 and CDR2 (germline): MNHEY, SMNVEV (reference sequence). CDR3 nucleotides: TGTGCCAGCAGTCGCAATGCGGGACTGACCCCCGGGGTCGCTAATTCACCCCTCCACTTT. Translation gives CASSRNAGLTPGVANSPLHF.

The V and J genes are TRBV5-4 and TRBJ2-3, with 11 positions matching TRBD2. CDR1 is SGHNT and CDR2 is YYREEE in the germline V gene (reference sequence). This CDR3 is 13 amino acids long. The trim removed 4 bases at V and 8 bases at J, leaving 3 bases unmatched. DNA for the CDR3: TGTGCCAGCAGCCCCCTAGCGGGGGGTACGCAGTATTTT. It encodes CASSPLAGGTQYF.

J is TRBJ2-1 and V is TRBV18; no reliable D call. CDR3 length equals 14 residues. Germline V gives CDR1 KGHSH, CDR2 LQKENI. The ends were cut back, 2 bases at V and 6 bases at J, with 11 bases in the middle. The CDR3 DNA follows: TGTGCCAGCTCACCAGGTTTCAACTCCAATGAGCAGTTCTTC. Translating gives CASSPGFNSNEQFF.

CDR3 residues: CASSRDSTTNEKLFF. The CDR3, as DNA: TGCGCCAGCAGCCGGGACAGCACAACTAATGAAAAACTGTTTTTT. This chain uses TRBV5-1 with TRBJ1-4, with 7 bases matching TRBD1. Per germline, CDR1 SGHRS and CDR2 YFSETQ. This CDR3 spans 15 amino acids. V shed 4 bases and J 0 bases; nucleotides not matched to a gene: 3.

The CDR3 region is CASSRRASYEQYF. In DNA form, the CDR3 reads TGTGCCAGCAGCCGGCGGGCCTCCTACGAGCAGTACTTC. The rearrangement uses TRBV5-8 and TRBJ2-7; TRBD2 might be the D (5 bases). The V gene lost 4 bases and the J gene lost 0 bases, with 8 bases spanning the gap. Looked up from germline, CDR1 is SGHTS and CDR2 is YDEGEE. The CDR3 is made up of 13 amino acids.

The chain employs TRBV4-1 and TRBJ1-2; 7 bases fit TRBD1. This CDR3 is built from 16 residues. Per the germline V gene, CDR1 is MGHRA and CDR2 is YSYEKL. The trim removed 3 bases at V and 6 bases at J, leaving 13 bases unmatched. The CDR3 sequence is CASSQTHREGAHGYTF. Here the CDR3 DNA reads TGCGCCAGCAGCCAGACGCACCGCGAGGGGGCGCATGGCTACACCTTC.

In its sample, this clone was seen a few times. The chain joins TRBV5-1 to TRBJ1-6, with TRBD1 identical over 8 bases. The CDR3 is 14 residues long. Germline CDR1 is SGHRS and CDR2 is YFSETQ. Unmatched junction bases numbered 6, after V lost 6 bases and J lost 7 bases. This chain's CDR3 is CASTPGTGNSPLHF. CDR3 DNA: TGCGCCAGCACCCCCGGGACAGGAAATTCACCCCTCCACTTT.

The chain uses TRBV4-3 and TRBJ2-7; D remains ambiguous. The germline V gene encodes CDR1 LGHNA and CDR2 YSLEER. This CDR3 comprises 13 residues. V lost 1 base and J lost 9, with 13 bases in between. The DNA for the CDR3 is TGCGCCAGCAGCCAAGGGAGAACACAACCGCAGTACTTC. Its protein product is CASSQGRTQPQYF.

The chain combines TRBV7-9 with TRBJ1-4; D gene ambiguous. Germline assignment: CDR1 SEHNR and CDR2 FQNEAQ (reference sequence). The length of the CDR3 is 13 residues. Trimming left V 5 bases short and J 5 bases short, with 9 bases between. The chain's CDR3 is CASSLPGNEKLFF. The CDR3 DNA reads as TGTGCCAGCAGCCTCCCGGGAAATGAAAAACTGTTTTTT.

The chain links TRBV18 to TRBJ2-1; tentatively, D is TRBD2 (6 bases). Trimming took 3 bases from V and 7 from J, leaving 19 bases between them. The germline V gene encodes CDR1 KGHSH and CDR2 LQKENI. The CDR3 covers 16 residues. CDR3 protein: CASSPMTPRSGNEQFF. The CDR3 DNA reads TGTGCCAGCTCACCGATGACTCCCAGAAGCGGGAATGAGCAGTTCTTC.

The chain recombines TRBV24-1 with TRBJ1-2, with D perhaps TRBD1 (6 bases). V shed 2 bases and J shed 2 bases, with 8 bases lying between them. The CDR3 covers 14 residues. The V gene's germline CDR1 is KGHDR and CDR2 SFDVKD. This chain's CDR3 is CATSDSDRNYGYTF. Here the CDR3 DNA reads TGTGCCACCAGTGATTCGGACAGAAACTATGGCTACACCTTC.

This clone was seen a single time. V usage is TRBV19 and J usage is TRBJ2-5; TRBD2 matches at 13 bases. With V trimmed by 4 bases and J by 2 bases, 1 base remained unmatched. The CDR3 consists of 15 residues. Germline assignment: CDR1 LNHDA and CDR2 SQIVND (reference sequence). The CDR3 reads CASSRTSGGQETQYF. For the CDR3, the DNA is TGTGCCAGTAGTAGGACTAGCGGGGGTCAAGAGACCCAGTACTTC.

The V gene is TRBV6-5, the J gene TRBJ1-2; TRBD1 is a possible D gene (5 bases). Trimming stripped 4 bases from V and 8 bases from J, with 20 bases between. Germline loops: CDR1 MNHEY, CDR2 SVGAGI. The CDR3 runs 15 residues. CDR3 amino acids: CASSSSGWQGYGYTF. The CDR3 region has the DNA TGTGCCAGCAGTTCATCGGGTTGGCAGGGCTACGGCTACACCTTC.

The chain uses TRBV4-3 and TRBJ2-4, with 8 bases aligning to TRBD2. Per germline, CDR1 LGHNA and CDR2 YSLEER. Losses at the gene ends were 4 bases for V and 8 bases for J; bases not matched to a gene: 7. CDR3 length: 14 amino acids. The CDR3 sequence: CASSPRTSWDIQYF. CDR3 nucleotide sequence: TGCGCCAGCAGCCCCCGGACTAGCTGGGACATTCAGTACTTC.

This sequence joins TRBV6-1 and TRBJ1-4; D is ambiguous. CDR1 MNHNS and CDR2 SASEGT come from the germline V gene. The ends were cut back, 7 bases at V and 4 bases at J, with 16 bases in the middle. CDR3 length: 15 residues. The CDR3 DNA follows: TGTGCCAGCACCGGCGGGAAATACTATAATGAAAAACTGTTTTTT. It translates to CASTGGKYYNEKLFF.

The gene calls are TRBV5-4 and TRBJ1-6; tentatively, D is TRBD1 (5 bases). Germline V CDR1 and CDR2: SGHNT, YYREEE (reference sequence). The V gene lost 1 base and the J gene lost 7 bases, with 12 bases spanning the gap. The length of the CDR3 is 15 residues. CDR3 sequence reads: CASSLNGGVNSPLHF. DNA of the CDR3: TGTGCCAGCAGCTTGAACGGGGGGGTGAATTCACCCCTCCACTTT.

The chain recombines TRBV9 with TRBJ1-2, with D uncertain. Deletions cut 0 bases from V and 7 bases from J, with 10 bases between. The germline V gene has CDR1 SGDLS and CDR2 YYNGEE. CDR3 length: 13 residues. The CDR3 is CASSVDRAGGYTF. CDR3 DNA sequence: TGTGCCAGCAGCGTAGATAGGGCGGGTGGCTACACCTTC.

The genes are TRBV29-1 and TRBJ1-1, with 10 bases aligning to TRBD1. The V and J ends lost 6 bases and 5 bases, in that order; junction bases with no gene match: 6. CDR1 is SQVTM, CDR2 ANQGSEA, per germline. The CDR3 is 13 residues long. Here the CDR3 reads CSVSRTGGTEAFF. CDR3 coding DNA: TGCAGCGTATCGCGGACAGGGGGGACTGAAGCTTTCTTT. The entire variable domain, with the rest obtained from reference TRBV29-1 and TRBJ1-1, is as follows: SAVISQKPSRDICQRGTSLTIQCQVDSQVTMMFWYRQQPGQSLTLIATANQGSEATYESGFVIDKFPISRPNLTFSTLTVSNMSPEDSSIYLCSVSRTGGTEAFFGQGTRLTVV.

CDR3 residues: CASSDRELAGGPPYEQYF. CDR3 DNA sequence: TGCGCCAGCAGTGACAGGGAACTAGCGGGAGGTCCTCCCTACGAGCAGTACTTC. V usage is TRBV10-1 and J usage is TRBJ2-7; TRBD2 matches at 12 bases. The germline gives CDR1 WNHNN, CDR2 SYGVQD (reference sequence). This CDR3 comprises 18 residues. V lost 3 bases, J lost 2 bases, and 11 bases stayed unmatched.

A note on this clone: Other DNA sequences in the same sample also yield this CDR3. The V gene is TRBV14, the J gene TRBJ1-1, with TRBD1 matching 9 bases. Germline V lookup: CDR1 SGHDN, CDR2 FVKESK. The CDR3 is 13 amino acids. The trim removed 3 bases at V and 5 bases at J, leaving 1 base unmatched. Written as DNA, the CDR3 is TGTGCCAGCAGCCAGGACAGGGGAACTGAAGCTTTCTTT. Protein sequence: CASSQDRGTEAFF.

This clone was seen only once. This CDR3 is CAISDGQRNTEAFF. The CDR3 DNA is TGTGCCATCAGTGATGGACAGCGAAACACTGAAGCTTTCTTT. The chain combines TRBV10-3 with TRBJ1-1, with D tentatively TRBD1 (6 bases). The ends were cut back, 3 bases at V and 2 bases at J, with 10 bases in the middle. The CDR3 sequence is 14 residues long. In germline, CDR1 is ENHRY, CDR2 SYGVKD.

A remark on this clone: Mismatch with germline at one junction end may stem from a read error. V and J are TRBV11-3 and TRBJ2-1; 9 nucleotides align to TRBD1. This CDR3 is built from 16 residues. Germline V CDR1 and CDR2: SGHNT, YENEEA. The CDR3 loop is CASSLDGQGSYNGQFF. For the CDR3, the DNA is TGTGCCAGCAGCTTAGACGGACAGGGGTCCTACAATGGGCAGTTCTTC.